Presented here are 19 T cell receptor beta chains from one specimen sequenced in a study of neoadjuvant anti-PD-1 for oral cavity cancer (dated by TCRdb to 2020 to 2022). Library method: the immunoSEQ multiplex PCR assay. Imported from immuneACCESS, the table was reduced by TCRdb to in-frame sequences with V and J called. These copies leave out some clones; in studies compared against another copy, an unresolved V gene accounts for under half, and the cause of the remainder is not known. The sample table contains about 42,000 clones; only one count was recorded for about three quarters of them. The biggest ten clones account for roughly 4.9% of the sample. Reading the label with the study, this specimen's time point is: after neoadjuvant nivolumab, at surgical resection. This material consisted of PBMCs, taken after nivolumab (anti-PD-1) treatment. The receptors stem from a person aged 35 to 85 with oral cavity squamous cell carcinoma.

The chain has TRBV7-2 and TRBJ2-7; D is undetermined. V was clipped by 5 bases and J by 0 bases, with 14 bases between them. The CDR3 is 15 residues long. The germline CDR1 and CDR2 sequences are SGHTA and FQGNSA. The chain's CDR3 is CASSESRVSSYEQYF. In nucleotides, the CDR3 is TGTGCCAGCAGCGAAAGTCGGGTGTCCTCCTACGAGCAGTACTTC.

The chain is built from TRBV5-6 and TRBJ2-7; the match to TRBD2 covers 10 bases. The CDR3 extends over 13 amino acids. Germline V CDR1 and CDR2: SGHDT, YYEEEE. Trimming at V came to 0 bases and at J to 6 bases, leaving 0 bases not matched to a gene. CDR3 bases: TGTGCCAGCAGCTTGGCTAGCGGGAGCGAGCAGTACTTC. Its translation: CASSLASGSEQYF.

V is TRBV4-1 and J is TRBJ2-3, with a weak D call TRBD2 (6 bases). The germline V gene has CDR1 MGHRA and CDR2 YSYEKL. V was clipped by 4 bases and J by 6 bases, with 20 bases between them. The CDR3 runs 16 residues. The DNA for the CDR3 is TGCGCCAGCAGCCCCCTAGGTGAGGCAGGAGGGGATACGCAGTATTTT. This sequence encodes CASSPLGEAGGDTQYF.

This sequence joins TRBV11-2 and TRBJ2-2; TRBD2 matches at 7 bases. CDR1 SGHAT and CDR2 FQNNGV come from the germline V gene. The CDR3 spans 15 residues. J gave up 3 bases and V 5 bases, and 6 bases lay outside the gene matches. The CDR3 DNA follows: TGTGCCAGCAGCAACGGGGGGAGTCACACCGGGGAGCTGTTTTTT. It translates to CASSNGGSHTGELFF.

Written as DNA, the CDR3 is TGCGCCAGCAGCTTGGTCGCAGGGAGGGCCACCGGGGAGCTGTTTTTT. It yields the protein CASSLVAGRATGELFF. V is TRBV5-1 and J is TRBJ2-2; 7 bases are shared with TRBD2. Germline V gene lookup returns CDR1 SGHRS and CDR2 YFSETQ. The trim removed 0 bases at V and 4 bases at J, leaving 6 bases unmatched. This CDR3 has 16 amino acids.

The chain combines TRBV14 with TRBJ1-2, with D hard to call. Per the germline V gene, CDR1 is SGHDN and CDR2 is FVKESK. The V end lost 9 bases, the J end lost 8 bases, and 13 bases lay between the germline ends. This CDR3 spans 11 amino acids. The CDR3 sequence is CASGAAVGYTF. The CDR3 DNA follows: TGTGCCAGTGGAGCGGCGGTGGGCTACACCTTC.

The chain uses TRBV6-1 and TRBJ1-5; D may be TRBD1 (5 bases). Germline lookup yields CDR1 MNHNS and CDR2 SASEGT. The CDR3 spans 16 residues. Trimming took off 4 bases at V and 1 base at J, with 14 bases between the two ends. As DNA, the CDR3 is TGTGCCAGCAGTGCCCGCTCGGGGGGAAGCAATCAGCCCCAGCATTTT. Translating gives CASSARSGGSNQPQHF.

In its sample, this clone was seen a few times. This chain joins TRBV6-5 and TRBJ2-5, with D possibly matching TRBD2 (6 bases). Germline CDR1 is MNHEY and CDR2 is SVGAGI. The CDR3 length is 15 residues. With 5 bases removed from V and 2 bases from J, the gap between germline ends came to 15 bases. The CDR3 DNA reads as TGTGCCAGCAGTACCTTTAGCGGACCTCAAGAGACCCAGTACTTC. It translates to CASSTFSGPQETQYF.

The chain is built from TRBV11-2 and TRBJ1-1, with a possible D match to TRBD1 (5 bases). The germline gives CDR1 SGHAT, CDR2 FQNNGV. CDR3 length equals 16 residues. Trimming removed 1 base from V and 5 bases from J, with 17 bases in between. Written as DNA, the CDR3 is TGTGCCAGCAGCTTAGCTTTCCCGGGGGAGGGGACTGAAGCTTTCTTT. This encodes CASSLAFPGEGTEAFF.

V gene TRBV6-4 combines with J gene TRBJ2-3; possible D gene TRBD2, 5 bases. Trimming cost V 5 bases and J 10 bases, with 16 bases left between them. Germline V gene sequence: CDR1 MRHNA, CDR2 SNTAGT. The CDR3 is made up of 13 amino acids. CDR3 nucleotide sequence: TGTGCCAGCAGTTCGCGGCCGGAGGCGTCGCAGTATTTT. The encoded protein is CASSSRPEASQYF.

The chain is built from TRBV29-1 and TRBJ2-5, with D possibly being TRBD2 (6 bases). Germline V gene sequence: CDR1 SQVTM, CDR2 ANQGSEA. This CDR3 has 13 amino acids. Between the trimmed V and J ends, which lost 6 bases and 7 bases, there was a span of 18 bases. In DNA form, the CDR3 reads TGCAGCGTCAAGACCCTAGCGAGAGGGACCCAGTACTTC. It codes for CSVKTLARGTQYF.

The genes are TRBV10-1 and TRBJ1-1; 7 bases are a match to TRBD1. CDR1 is WNHNN, CDR2 SYGVQD, per germline (reference sequence). J gave up 1 base and V 3 bases, and 2 bases lay outside the gene matches. The CDR3 is 14 residues long. CDR3 protein: CASSEGGANTEAFF. In DNA, the CDR3 is TGCGCCAGCAGTGAAGGGGGCGCGAACACTGAAGCTTTCTTT.

The rearrangement uses TRBV25-1 and TRBJ2-5; a weak D match, TRBD2 (6 bases). In germline, CDR1 is MGHDK, CDR2 SYGVNS. There are 16 residues in the CDR3. V shed 10 bases and J shed 3 bases, with 24 bases lying between them. CDR3 sequence reads: CATPGREVIVEETQYF. DNA of the CDR3: TGTGCCACCCCGGGCAGGGAGGTTATAGTGGAAGAGACCCAGTACTTC.

This rearrangement joins TRBV9 to TRBJ2-1; D could derive from TRBD1 or TRBD2 (5 bases each). Per the germline V gene, CDR1 is SGDLS and CDR2 is YYNGEE. Trimming took off 3 bases at V and 7 bases at J, with 14 bases between the two ends. The CDR3 runs to 14 residues. Written as DNA, the CDR3 is TGTGCCAGCAGCGAGGGACCTTATAAAAATGAGCAGTTCTTC. It specifies CASSEGPYKNEQFF.

V and J are TRBV5-1 and TRBJ2-1; D possibly matches TRBD1 or TRBD2 (5 bases each). Germline V gives CDR1 SGHRS, CDR2 YFSETQ. This CDR3 is built from 15 residues. Trimming left V 6 bases short and J 0 bases short, with 13 bases between. In nucleotides, the CDR3 is TGCGCCAGCACCGCCGGGACGTACTCCTACAATGAGCAGTTCTTC. Its protein product is CASTAGTYSYNEQFF.

The chain joins TRBV28 to TRBJ2-2; 9 bases map to TRBD1. The germline V gene encodes CDR1 MDHEN and CDR2 SYDVKM. This CDR3 region has 16 residues. Trimming took 3 bases from V and 6 from J; bases not matched to a gene: 8. The CDR3 is CASSFPGQGISGELFF. The DNA for the CDR3 is TGTGCCAGCAGTTTCCCAGGACAGGGGATATCCGGGGAGCTGTTTTTT.

The chain joins TRBV12-5 to TRBJ1-1; TRBD1 is a possible D gene (5 bases). This CDR3 comprises 14 residues. The germline V gene encodes CDR1 LGHNT and CDR2 FRNRAP. Deletions cut 5 bases from V and 3 bases from J, with 13 bases between. In DNA, the CDR3 is TGTGCTAGTGGTCCGGGACGGGAACACACTGAAGCTTTCTTT. This encodes CASGPGREHTEAFF.

The chain links TRBV6-6 to TRBJ1-3, with D possibly being TRBD1 (5 bases). The ends were cut back, 2 bases at V and 0 bases at J, with 11 bases in the middle. CDR1 is MNHNY and CDR2 is SVGAGI in the germline V gene (reference sequence). The length of the CDR3 is 16 residues. The CDR3 loop reads CASSYGGLHSGNTIYF. Written as DNA, the CDR3 is TGTGCCAGCAGTTACGGGGGGTTACACTCTGGAAACACCATATATTTT.

Regarding this clone: Other DNA sequences in the same sample also yield this CDR3. The genes are TRBV6-5 and TRBJ1-5; D remains ambiguous. This CDR3 comprises 14 residues. Germline V gene lookup returns CDR1 MNHEY and CDR2 SVGAGI. V gave up 0 bases and J gave up 4 bases, with 7 bases separating them. The CDR3 DNA reads as TGTGCCAGCAGTTACTCTGGCGGGAATCAGCCCCAGCATTTT. Amino acid sequence: CASSYSGGNQPQHF.